The next 7 T cell receptor beta chains were all read from a single sample in a study of regulatory T cells in long-lasting Graves disease (dated by TCRdb to about 2021). The library relied on multiplex PCR. Sequencing was performed on an Illumina HiSeq 4000. CDR3 regions were amplified by Arm-PCR with iRepertoire HTBI primers to construct TCR beta libraries. TCRdb reprocessed the public reads (quality trimming at Q25 with fastp, clone calling with MiXCR) and kept in-frame beta chains. CDR3 protein duplicates are merged, each entry listing the most common genes and DNA. This sample is represented by about 400,000 distinct CDR3 sequences; around 21% of them were singletons. The top ten clonotypes cover about 20% of the sample. Explained via the paper, the time point label denotes: persistent/refractory GD, antithyroid drugs over 5 years with positive TRAb. For both TCR sequencing and RNA sequencing, RNA was extracted from PBMCs using TRIzol.

Sequencing used peripheral blood mononuclear cells (PBMCs), obtained when the disease was refractory, from a patient treated with antithyroid drugs. These receptors were obtained from a female donor with Graves disease.

Points on this clonotype: A clone one base away is much larger, so this may be a read error. The CDR3 coding sequence is TGTGCCAGCAGCCAACCATCAGGGGGCCTTACGTTCGGGGCCCAGTACTTC. It codes for CASSQPSGGLTFGAQYF. The gene calls are TRBV12-3 or TRBV12-4 and TRBJ2-5; 8 positions agree with TRBD1. This CDR3 has 17 amino acids. The V and J ends lost 6 bases and 9 bases, in that order; junction bases with no gene match: 21.

CDR3 nucleotide sequence: TGTGCCAGCAGCCACCCTCAGGGGGAGGAGACCCAGTACTTC. As protein: CASSHPQGEETQYF. The chain links TRBV7-9 to TRBJ2-5; 7 positions match TRBD1. This CDR3 region has 14 residues. CDR1 is SEHNR and CDR2 is FQNEAQ in the germline V gene (reference sequence). V shed 5 bases and J 5 bases; nucleotides not matched to a gene: 8. The variable domain in full, completed from reference TRBV7-9 and TRBJ2-5, reads DTGVSQNPRHKITKRGQNVTFRCDPISEHNRLYWYRQTLGQGPEFLTYFQNEAQLEKSRLLSDRFSAERPKGSFSTLEIQRTEQGDSAMYLCASSHPQGEETQYFGPGTRLLVL.

This clonotype was detected many times. The rearrangement uses TRBV20-1 and TRBJ2-5, with D perhaps being TRBD1 or TRBD2 (5 bases each). Germline V gene lookup returns CDR1 DFQATT and CDR2 SNEGSKA (reference sequence). CDR3 length: 14 amino acids. The V gene lost 3 bases and the J gene lost 5 bases, with 16 bases spanning the gap. The DNA of the CDR3 is TGCAGTGCTAGCCCTGGGACCTTGTACGAGACCCAGTACTTC. Protein product: CSASPGTLYETQYF.

This clonotype was counted a few times. The chain uses TRBV5-6 and TRBJ2-5; D not certain. The ends were cut back, 4 bases at V and 1 base at J, with 14 bases in the middle. This CDR3 is built from 15 residues. Germline V CDR1 and CDR2: SGHDT, YYEEEE. CDR3 sequence: CASSPWAWGQETQYF. CDR3 nucleotides: TGTGCCAGCAGCCCTTGGGCGTGGGGCCAAGAGACCCAGTACTTC.

There are many counts of this clonotype. The J gene is TRBJ1-4, the V gene TRBV7-8; the D gene is possibly TRBD1 (5 bases). Germline CDR1 SGHVS, CDR2 FQNEAQ. Trimming shortened V by 3 bases and J by 7 bases, and 12 bases separated the two germline ends. The CDR3 is 14 amino acids. In DNA form, the CDR3 reads TGTGCCAGCAGCTTGGAGGGGCCGCGTGAAAAACTGTTTTTT. Translation: CASSLEGPREKLFF.

This chain links TRBV4-1 with TRBJ1-3; D call uncertain. Trimming took off 3 bases at V and 1 base at J, with 7 bases between the two ends. Germline CDR1 and CDR2: MGHRA and YSYEKL. This CDR3 has 14 amino acids. This CDR3 is CASSHLGSGNTIYF. The CDR3 nucleotides are TGCGCCAGCAGCCATCTGGGGTCTGGAAACACCATATATTTT.

The chain combines TRBV10-3 with TRBJ2-7; no definite D call. Trimming removed 6 bases at V and 1 base at J, with 10 bases between. The CDR3 has 13 amino acids. Germline CDR1 reads ENHRY; CDR2 reads SYGVKD. The CDR3 coding sequence is TGTGCCATCAGCAAGGAGACTTCCTACGAGCAGTACTTC. Translation gives CAISKETSYEQYF.